This T cell receptor (beta chain) was documented in a study of cytomegalovirus exposure and HLA in healthy donors. About the research overall: A prior study identified 100 million to 130 million unique TCR beta sequences from 190 million or so T cells. A data release that came early held some 84 million unique TCRs from HLA-typed donors.

Findings of the study overall: A later analysis linked a missense variant in DCLRE1C to the trimming of TCR beta V and J genes.

60 Vbeta and 13 Jbeta primers were used in PCR. Sequencing was performed with immunoSEQ multiplex PCR; in TCRdb, only in-frame clones are kept and a portion is missing. The sample has 95,000 to 150,000 clones, about four fifths seen once. A remark on this clone: What it binds is not known.

This CDR3 is built from 18 residues. The V end was cut by 4 bases, the J end by 1 base, with 18 bases between. Germline CDR1 SGHNT, CDR2 YYREEE (reference sequence). The sequenced material came from PBMCs. This TCR derives from a female donor in good health and CMV-seropositive. The V gene is TRBV5-4, the J gene TRBJ1-6, with D maybe TRBD1 (5 bases). The CDR3 sequence is CASSVRGQSQSYNSPLHF. Here the CDR3 DNA reads TGTGCCAGCAGCGTCCGAGGACAATCCCAGTCCTATAATTCACCCCTCCACTTT.